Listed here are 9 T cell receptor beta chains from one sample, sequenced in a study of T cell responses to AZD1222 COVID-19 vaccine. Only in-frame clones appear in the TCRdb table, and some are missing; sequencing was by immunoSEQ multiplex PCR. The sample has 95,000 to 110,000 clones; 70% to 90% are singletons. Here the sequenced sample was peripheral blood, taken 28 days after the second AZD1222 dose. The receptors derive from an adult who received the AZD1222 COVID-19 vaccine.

The CDR3 DNA reads TGTGCCAGCAGTTTACCTCAGGGAGCGAACACCGGGGAGCTGTTTTTT. This sequence encodes CASSLPQGANTGELFF. V usage is TRBV27 and J usage is TRBJ2-2; the D call may be TRBD1 or TRBD2 (5 bases each). This CDR3 has 16 amino acids. Germline-derived CDR1 and CDR2 are MNHEY and SMNVEV (reference sequence). V was clipped by 2 bases and J by 0 bases, with 10 bases between them.

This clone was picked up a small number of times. Written as DNA, the CDR3 is TGTGCCAGTAGTATACAGGGATACGGGGACGAGCAGTACTTC. It encodes CASSIQGYGDEQYF. The V and J genes are TRBV19 and TRBJ2-7, with D tentatively TRBD1 or TRBD2 (5 bases each). V was clipped by 2 bases and J by 5 bases, with 13 bases between them. CDR1 and CDR2 (germline): LNHDA, SQIVND (reference sequence). This CDR3 is built from 14 residues.

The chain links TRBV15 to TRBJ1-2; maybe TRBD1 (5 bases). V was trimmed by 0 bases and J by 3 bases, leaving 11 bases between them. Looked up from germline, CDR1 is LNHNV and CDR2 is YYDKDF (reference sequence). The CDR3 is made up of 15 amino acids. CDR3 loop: CATSRDLGEDYGYTF. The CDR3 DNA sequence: TGTGCCACCAGCAGAGATCTGGGGGAGGACTATGGCTACACCTTC.

The CDR3 region is CASSRTSGDSSYNEQFF. The CDR3 bases are TGTGCCAGCAGCCGAACTAGCGGGGACTCCTCCTACAATGAGCAGTTCTTC. The chain is built from TRBV3-1 (or the pseudogene TRBV3-2) and TRBJ2-1, with TRBD2 matching over 10 bases. The CDR3 totals 17 residues. Looked up from germline, CDR1 is LGHDT and CDR2 is YNNKEL (reference sequence). The V gene end was trimmed by 4 bases and the J gene end by 0 bases; junction bases not matched to a gene: 6.

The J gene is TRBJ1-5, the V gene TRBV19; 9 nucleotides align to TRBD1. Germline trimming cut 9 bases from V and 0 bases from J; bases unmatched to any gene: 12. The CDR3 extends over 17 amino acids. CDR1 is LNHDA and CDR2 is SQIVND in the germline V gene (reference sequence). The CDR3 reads CASPGTGPAYSNQPQHF. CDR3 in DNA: TGTGCCAGCCCCGGGACAGGGCCCGCCTATAGCAATCAGCCCCAGCATTTT. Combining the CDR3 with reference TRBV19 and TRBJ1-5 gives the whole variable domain DGGITQSPKYLFRKEGQNVTLSCEQNLNHDAMYWYRQDPGQGLRLIYYSQIVNDFQKGDIAEGYSVSREKKESFPLTVTSAQKNPTAFYLCASPGTGPAYSNQPQHFGDGTRLSIL.

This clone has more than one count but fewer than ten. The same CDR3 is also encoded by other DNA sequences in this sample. CDR3 coding DNA: TGTGCCAGCAGCTTAGGGTGGGACAGCTACGAGCAGTACTTC. This codes for CASSLGWDSYEQYF. The rearrangement links TRBV7-9 to TRBJ2-7; 7 bases align to TRBD1. The germline CDR1 and CDR2 sequences are SEHNR and FQNEAQ (reference sequence). V dropped 1 base and J dropped 3; count of bases not matched to a gene: 3. The CDR3 has 14 residues.

CDR3 coding DNA: TGTGCCAGCAGCCAAGCTAGCGGGGGGGCAGATACGCAGTATTTT. Encoded protein: CASSQASGGADTQYF. This chain joins TRBV4-2 and TRBJ2-3, with 12 bases fitting TRBD2. Germline-derived CDR1 and CDR2 are LGHNA and YNFKEQ. V shed 1 base, J shed 4 bases, and the junction held 0 bases outside the gene matches. There are 15 residues in the CDR3.

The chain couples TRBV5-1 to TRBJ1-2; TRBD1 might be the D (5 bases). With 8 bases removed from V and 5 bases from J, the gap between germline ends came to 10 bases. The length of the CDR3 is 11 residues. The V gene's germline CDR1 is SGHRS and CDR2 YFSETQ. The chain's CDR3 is CASGTNYGYTF. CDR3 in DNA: TGCGCCAGTGGGACCAATTATGGCTACACCTTC.

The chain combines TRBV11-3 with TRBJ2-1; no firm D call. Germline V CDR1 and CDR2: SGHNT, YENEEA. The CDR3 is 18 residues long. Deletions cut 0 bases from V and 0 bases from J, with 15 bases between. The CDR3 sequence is CASSLDQGGSSSYNEQFF. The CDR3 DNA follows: TGTGCCAGCAGCTTAGATCAAGGCGGTTCTAGCTCCTACAATGAGCAGTTCTTC.